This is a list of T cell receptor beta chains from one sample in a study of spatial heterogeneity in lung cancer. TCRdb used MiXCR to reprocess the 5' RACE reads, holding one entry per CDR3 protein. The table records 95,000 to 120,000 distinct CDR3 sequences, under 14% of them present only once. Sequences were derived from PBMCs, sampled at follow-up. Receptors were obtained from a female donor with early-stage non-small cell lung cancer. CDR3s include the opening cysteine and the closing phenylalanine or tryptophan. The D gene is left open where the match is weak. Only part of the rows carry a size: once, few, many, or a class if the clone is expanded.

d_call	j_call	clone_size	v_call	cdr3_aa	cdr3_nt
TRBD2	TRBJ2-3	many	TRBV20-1	CSARARTSGRVDTQYF	TGCAGTGCTAGAGCGCGGACTAGCGGGAGAGTAGATACGCAGTATTTT
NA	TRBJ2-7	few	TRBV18	CASSPPLTLTGQGPSYEQYF	TGTGCCAGCTCACCACCGCTCACTCTGACCGGGCAGGGACCCTCCTACGAGCAGTACTTC
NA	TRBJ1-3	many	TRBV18	CASSSAEKPGNTIYF	TGTGCCAGCTCATCAGCTGAAAAACCTGGAAACACCATATATTTT
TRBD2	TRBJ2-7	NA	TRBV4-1	CASSQGLAGAYEQYF	TGCGCCAGCAGCCAAGGACTAGCGGGGGCCTACGAGCAGTACTTC
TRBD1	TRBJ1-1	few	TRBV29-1	CSGLQGFMDTEAFF	TGCAGCGGACTACAGGGGTTTATGGACACTGAAGCTTTCTTT
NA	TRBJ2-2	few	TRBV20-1	CSARDPGTPTGELFF	TGCAGTGCTAGAGACCCCGGGACGCCCACCGGGGAGCTGTTTTTT
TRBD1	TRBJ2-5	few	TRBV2	CASKSGTGQETQYF	TGTGCCAGCAAGTCCGGGACAGGTCAAGAGACCCAGTACTTC
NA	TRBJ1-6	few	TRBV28	CASSKWSLHF	TGTGCCAGCTCAAAGTGGTCCCTCCACTTT
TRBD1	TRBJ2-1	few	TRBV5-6	CASSLLRDSLYNEQFF	TGTGCCAGCAGCCTCCTCCGGGACAGTTTATACAATGAGCAGTTCTTC
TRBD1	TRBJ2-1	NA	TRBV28	CASSRGTGRNYNEQFF	TGTGCCAGCAGCCGTGGGACAGGGCGGAACTACAATGAGCAGTTCTTC
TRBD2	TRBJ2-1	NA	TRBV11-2	CASSILAGVNEQFF	TGTGCCAGCAGCATCCTAGCGGGAGTTAATGAGCAGTTCTTC
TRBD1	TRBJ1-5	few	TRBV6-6	CASSNTGGHQPQHF	TGTGCCAGCAGCAACACAGGGGGCCATCAGCCCCAGCATTTT
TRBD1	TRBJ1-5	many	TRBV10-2	CASSDMRGPRGQPQHF	TGCGCCAGCAGTGATATGAGGGGGCCGCGAGGTCAGCCCCAGCATTTT
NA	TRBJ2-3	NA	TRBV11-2	CASSLSANTDTQYF	TGTGCCAGCAGCTTAAGTGCCAACACAGATACGCAGTATTTT
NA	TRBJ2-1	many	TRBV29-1	CSVPGTEDYNEQFF	TGCAGCGTTCCGGGGACGGAGGACTACAATGAGCAGTTCTTC
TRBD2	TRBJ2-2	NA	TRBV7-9	CASSLAAGGFNTGELFF	TGTGCCAGCAGCTTAGCGGCGGGGGGTTTCAACACCGGGGAGCTGTTTTTT
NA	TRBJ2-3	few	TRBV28	CASSSGGGIGDTQYF	TGTGCCAGCAGCTCGGGCGGAGGGATAGGAGATACGCAGTATTTT
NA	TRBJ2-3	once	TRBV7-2	CASSSRPMSTDTQYF	TGTGCCAGCAGCTCAAGACCCATGAGCACAGATACGCAGTATTTT